What follows is one T cell receptor (beta chain) and its context. Its antigen is not known. Expressed TCRB transcripts were sequenced because the entire RNA isolate underwent reverse transcription. Profiling relied on immunoSEQ multiplex PCR, and the TCRdb table lists in-frame clones only, not all of them. The table lists 900,000 or so clones, 15% to 20% of them singletons, with 0.023% in the top ten. This CDR3 contains 15 residues. The germline gives CDR1 SGDLS, CDR2 YYNGEE. V lost 0 bases and J lost 3; bases outside the gene matches: 0. This sample is drawn from a study of beta chain features in type 1 diabetes. Points from the study as a whole: Shorter TCRB CDR3s, moderately but significantly so, were found in Type 1 diabetes patients in all four CD4+ subsets. The analysis here could not establish whether HLA type shapes TCRB rearrangement. Comparison showed that naive, central memory and Treg TCRB repertoires appeared more similar among patients than among healthy donors.

The source is a woman aged 18-29 years in good health. What was sequenced was naive CD4+ T cells from blood. The genes are TRBV9 and TRBJ2-2, with 9 bases fitting TRBD1. The CDR3 sequence: CASSVGDRDTGELFF. In nucleotides, the CDR3 is TGTGCCAGCAGCGTAGGGGACAGGGACACCGGGGAGCTGTTTTTT. Combining the CDR3 with reference TRBV9 and TRBJ2-2 gives the whole variable domain DSGVTQTPKHLITATGQRVTLRCSPRSGDLSVYWYQQSLDQGLQFLIQYYNGEERAKGNILERFSAQQFPDLHSELNLSSLELGDSALYFCASSVGDRDTGELFFGEGSRLTVL.